One and the same sample provided the 10 T cell receptor beta chains below, sequenced in a study of cytomegalovirus exposure and HLA in healthy donors. 13 Jbeta primers and 60 Vbeta primers were used for the PCR. Here immunoSEQ multiplex PCR was the method, and the copy in TCRdb shows in-frame clones only, minus some. The table lists about 190,000 clones, roughly 81% of them singletons. Sequencing was performed on PBMCs. The receptors stem from a woman in her 30s in good health and CMV-seropositive.

The CDR3 protein is CASSADRRAEAFF. The CDR3 DNA reads as TGCGCCAGCAGCGCTGACAGGCGGGCTGAAGCTTTCTTT. This chain connects TRBV5-1 to TRBJ1-1, with D possibly being TRBD1 (6 bases). Germline lookup yields CDR1 SGHRS and CDR2 YFSETQ. This CDR3 comprises 13 residues. Trimming stripped 4 bases from V and 6 bases from J, with 13 bases between.

The V and J genes are TRBV5-1 and TRBJ1-1; D remains ambiguous. Germline-derived CDR1 and CDR2 are SGHRS and YFSETQ. Trimming left V 1 base short and J 1 base short, with 8 bases between. The CDR3 is made up of 14 amino acids. CDR3 amino acids: CASSLTETNTEAFF. The CDR3, as DNA: TGCGCCAGCAGCTTGACAGAGACGAACACTGAAGCTTTCTTT.

The chain recombines TRBV18 with TRBJ2-2, with D uncertain. V lost 5 bases and J 3 bases, leaving 16 bases between the germline ends. CDR1 and CDR2 (germline): KGHSH, LQKENI. The CDR3 extends over 16 amino acids. Written as DNA, the CDR3 is TGTGCCAGCTCAGAACTACGAGACCAATACACCGGGGAGCTGTTTTTT. This gives the protein CASSELRDQYTGELFF.

As for this clone: The junction does not match germline at one end; this may be a read error. J is TRBJ2-1 and V is TRBV27, with D unclear. Germline loops: CDR1 MNHEY, CDR2 SMNVEV (reference sequence). The CDR3 spans 12 residues. The CDR3 loop is CASSLSYNEQFF. The CDR3 DNA reads as TGTGCCAGCAGTTTATCATACAATGAACAGTTCTTC.

This chain uses TRBV6-5 with TRBJ2-7; possible D gene TRBD1, 6 bases. Germline CDR1 reads MNHEY; CDR2 reads SVGAGI. With 5 bases removed from V and 5 bases from J, the gap between germline ends came to 13 bases. The CDR3 has 13 residues. The CDR3 loop is CASSRPGVNEQYF. The CDR3 DNA sequence: TGTGCCAGCAGTCGTCCAGGGGTAAACGAGCAGTACTTC.

This chain uses TRBV7-2 with TRBJ2-5, with 8 positions matching TRBD2. V lost 3 bases to trimming and J lost 5 bases; unmatched junction nucleotides: 5. Germline V gene sequence: CDR1 SGHTA, CDR2 FQGNSA. The CDR3 is made up of 14 amino acids. CDR3 nucleotides: TGTGCCAGCAGCTTCGGGACTAGTAGGGAGACCCAGTACTTC. Translated, it gives CASSFGTSRETQYF.

In regard to this clone: The junction departs from the called germline gene at one end, perhaps through a read error. The sample carries other DNA sequences with the same CDR3. V is TRBV10-2 and J is TRBJ2-7; weak D call: TRBD2 (6 bases). The CDR3 is made up of 13 amino acids. The V gene's germline CDR1 is WSHSY and CDR2 SAAADI. The CDR3, as DNA: TGCGCTAGCAGTGGGCTAGCGAGGTACGAGCAGTACTTC. It is translated as CASSGLARYEQYF.

The rearrangement joins TRBV6-5 to TRBJ2-7, with 11 bases that match TRBD1. The germline CDR1 and CDR2 sequences are MNHEY and SVGAGI. V lost 10 bases to trimming and J lost 7 bases; unmatched junction nucleotides: 9. CDR3 length: 13 residues. The CDR3: CATTSDRGQEQYF. CDR3 bases: TGTGCCACCACCTCGGACAGGGGGCAAGAGCAGTACTTC.

V and J are TRBV7-9 and TRBJ2-1; TRBD2 agrees at 7 bases. The V gene's germline CDR1 is SEHNR and CDR2 FQNEAQ (reference sequence). The CDR3 runs to 14 residues. V shed 5 bases and J 8 bases; nucleotides not matched to a gene: 9. The CDR3 protein is CASSPPGGSYEQFF. DNA of the CDR3: TGTGCCAGCAGCCCCCCGGGAGGATCCTATGAGCAGTTCTTC.

V is TRBV5-1 and J is TRBJ1-5; 8 bases map to TRBD1. V was clipped by 3 bases and J by 7 bases; unmatched bases: 15. CDR1 is SGHRS and CDR2 is YFSETQ in the germline V gene. The CDR3 loop spans 17 amino acids. This CDR3 is CASSSKRKSRGRQPQHF. CDR3 bases: TGCGCCAGCAGCTCCAAGCGTAAATCCAGGGGGCGGCAGCCCCAGCATTTT.